This record looks at one T cell receptor beta chain sequence and its context. Its antigen is not identified. Using immunoSEQ multiplex PCR, the repertoire was profiled, and TCRdb retains in-frame clones only, with some absent. The repertoire holds approximately 38,000 clones, over 75% seen once, with 1.5% to 2% in the top ten. The sample belongs to a study of a mutant IDH1 vaccine in newly diagnosed glioma. In the study overall: Following radiotherapy alone, or alongside temozolomide cycles, vaccination was started after an interval of 4-6 weeks.

As to time point: week 5, during vaccination. The content of each vaccine dose was 300 ug of mutant IDH1 20-mer peptide, and topical imiquimod accompanied it. V was pared by 4 bases and J by 3 bases, with 1 base of the junction left unmatched. The CDR3 contains 17 residues. CDR1 and CDR2 from the germline V gene are SGHTA and FQGNSA. The sequencing used PBMCs, collected from a glioma patient whose treatment included an IDH1 peptide vaccine. The TCR sequence derives from a man aged 35 to 55 with glioma. The V gene is TRBV7-2, the J gene TRBJ2-6, with 15 bases fitting TRBD2. CDR3 coding DNA: TGTGCCAGCAGCTCGGGACTAGCGGGAGGTGGGGCCAACGTCCTGACTTTC. The encoded protein is CASSSGLAGGGANVLTF.